Listed below are T cell receptor beta chains from one sample, sequenced in a study of spatial heterogeneity in lung cancer. A single record per CDR3 protein comes from TCRdb applying MiXCR to the 5' RACE reads. This sample has tens of thousands of distinct CDR3 sequences, with approximately 12% found just once. Sequencing was performed on PBMCs, taken at surgery. The receptors derive from a male donor with early-stage non-small cell lung cancer. The CDR3 runs from the conserved cysteine through the conserved F or W. D genes are given only for firm matches. Size is omitted from some rows. Given values are once, few, many or a class for expanded clones.

TRBJ2-5 TRBV27 . TRBD2 CASSPGGSGRPQETQYF TGTGCCAGCAGCCCTGGGGGTAGCGGGAGGCCCCAAGAGACCCAGTACTTC
TRBJ2-7 TRBV2 few TRBD1 CASSEAWTGTYEQYF TGTGCCAGCAGTGAAGCTTGGACAGGGACCTACGAGCAGTACTTC
TRBJ2-7 TRBV28 . TRBD2 CASTFGRTVGRVYF TGTGCCAGCACCTTTGGACGGACGGTCGGGAGGGTGTACTTC
TRBJ2-2 TRBV6-5 . TRBD2 CASSYSRGGAAGELFF TGTGCCAGCAGTTACTCGCGCGGGGGGGCGGCCGGGGAGCTGTTTTTT
TRBJ2-1 TRBV7-7 . TRBD1 CASSSGTGIDEQFF TGTGCTAGCAGCTCCGGGACAGGGATCGATGAGCAGTTCTTC
TRBJ1-1 TRBV5-1 . . CASSSGPNTEAFF TGCGCCAGCAGCTCGGGGCCCAACACTGAAGCTTTCTTT
TRBJ1-1 TRBV13 few . CASGGRGWTEAFF TGTGCCAGCGGCGGGAGGGGTTGGACTGAAGCTTTCTTT
TRBJ1-5 TRBV20-1 . . CSARGGRDGELLNQPQHF TGCAGTGCTCGGGGGGGTCGTGACGGAGAGTTGCTCAATCAGCCCCAGCATTTT
TRBJ1-1 TRBV28 few . CASTSENTEAFF TGTGCCAGTACATCTGAGAACACTGAAGCTTTCTTT
TRBJ2-4 TRBV6-5 few . CASSSTGLAGAPSGNIQYF TGTGCCAGCAGTTCCACGGGACTGGCGGGGGCCCCCTCCGGAAACATTCAGTACTTC
TRBJ1-4 TRBV7-9 . . CASSLSSSEKLFF TGTGCCAGCAGCTTGAGCTCAAGTGAAAAACTGTTTTTT
TRBJ1-5 TRBV11-2 . . CASSLDFQGEQPQHF TGTGCCAGCAGCTTAGATTTCCAGGGAGAACAGCCCCAGCATTTT
TRBJ2-5 TRBV6-2/TRBV6-3 few TRBD2 CASSYPASGGRETQYF TGTGCCAGCAGTTACCCGGCTAGCGGGGGCCGGGAGACCCAGTACTTC
TRBJ1-4 TRBV20-1 few . CSADPGTQNEKLFF TGCAGTGCCGATCCCGGGACGCAGAATGAAAAACTGTTTTTT
TRBJ1-1 TRBV3-1 few . CASSQDVGNTEAFF TGTGCCAGCAGCCAAGACGTTGGGAACACTGAAGCTTTCTTT
TRBJ2-1 TRBV24-1 . TRBD2 CATSDFQLGLANNEQFF TGTGCCACCAGTGATTTTCAGTTGGGACTAGCGAACAATGAGCAGTTCTTC
TRBJ2-3 TRBV28 few . CASSFRPGDTQYF TGTGCCAGCAGTTTCCGTCCTGGAGATACGCAGTATTTT
TRBJ2-3 TRBV6-1 few . CASSEAKRDTQYF TGTGCCAGCAGTGAAGCGAAGAGGGATACGCAGTATTTT
TRBJ1-3 TRBV12-3/TRBV12-4 many . CASNEKGNTIYF TGTGCCAGCAACGAAAAGGGAAACACCATATATTTT
TRBJ1-5 TRBV15 few TRBD1 CATSSAGQPLGPRRQPQHF TGTGCCACCAGCAGTGCGGGACAGCCGCTGGGTCCACGACGTCAGCCCCAGCATTTT
TRBJ2-5 TRBV6-5 few . CASSPDRAGAGAQYF TGTGCCAGCAGCCCGGATCGGGCAGGAGCCGGGGCCCAGTACTTC
TRBJ2-5 TRBV5-6 many TRBD1 CASSYRTGTQETQYF TGTGCCAGCAGCTATAGGACAGGGACTCAAGAGACCCAGTACTTC
TRBJ2-7 TRBV11-1 . . CASSLKLDSEQYF TGTGCCAGCAGCTTAAAGTTGGACAGCGAGCAGTACTTC
TRBJ2-3 TRBV7-2 many . CASSPITDTQYF TGTGCCAGCAGCCCCATTACAGATACGCAGTATTTT
TRBJ2-5 TRBV6-2/TRBV6-3 many TRBD2 CASRLAGQETQYF TGTGCCAGCAGACTAGCGGGGCAAGAGACCCAGTACTTC
TRBJ2-1 TRBV28 . TRBD1 CAGGQGGSYNEQFF TGTGCCGGGGGACAGGGAGGCTCCTACAATGAGCAGTTCTTC
TRBJ2-5 TRBV5-1 few TRBD1 CASSLGGQGYETQYF TGCGCCAGCAGCCTGGGTGGACAGGGGTATGAGACCCAGTACTTC
TRBJ1-5 TRBV6-5 . . CASRYSLNQPQHF TGTGCCAGCCGATACAGCCTCAATCAGCCCCAGCATTTT
TRBJ2-5 TRBV6-5 many . CASRTGRETQYF TGTGCCAGCAGGACGGGGCGGGAGACCCAGTACTTC
TRBJ1-1 TRBV12-3/TRBV12-4 . TRBD1 CASSFGQERAFF TGTGCCAGCAGCTTCGGACAGGAGAGGGCTTTCTTT
TRBJ2-1 TRBV25-1 many TRBD2 CASMSGGFPDEQFF TGTGCCAGCATGTCGGGAGGATTTCCCGATGAGCAGTTCTTC